The clone carrying this TCR beta chain was picked up a small number of times. Antigen specificity is unknown. Carried by the TCR beta cDNA libraries were unique molecular identifiers. A single record per CDR3 protein comes from TCRdb applying MiXCR to the PCR reads. The table has approximately 570,000 distinct CDR3 sequences, about 40% seen once; the top ten hold under 2%. The data were obtained in a study of post-analysis software for immune sequencing data. For the study at large: The cohort encompassed relapsing-remitting, secondary progressive and progressive-relapsing multiple sclerosis disease courses.

Study outcomes and limitations: In patients, TRBV5-6, TRBV5-1 and TRBV20-1 belonged to four or five TRBV segments found more frequently than in controls.

The CDR3 length is 12 residues. V was clipped by 5 bases and J by 4 bases, with 9 bases between them. Germline V CDR1 and CDR2: DFQATT, SNEGSKA (reference sequence). The sequencing sample was made of blood. This TCR was recovered from a girl under 18 with multiple sclerosis. The gene calls are TRBV20-1 and TRBJ2-1; unclear D gene. Here the CDR3 DNA reads TGCAGTGCTCTAAGAGCGTACAATGAGCAGTTCTTC. Its protein is CSALRAYNEQFF.